This entry features one T cell receptor (beta chain) sequence. Its specificity is not known. The data were obtained in a study of T cells in Graves' hyperthyroidism and ophthalmopathy. If no ophthalmopathy progression occurred within 18 months, Graves' hyperthyroidism was stable. CDR3 length equals 15 residues. Trimming removed 5 bases from V and 2 bases from J; junction bases left unmatched: 7. Germline V gives CDR1 MNHEY, CDR2 SVGEGT. Overall study results and limits: Before onset, ophthalmopathy was predicted by the model a median roughly 6.8 months earlier.

Researchers amplified the TCR beta CDR3 regions from RNA transcripts. The HTBI primer set drove a first-round RT-PCR of the TCR CDR3. One entry per CDR3 protein results from TCRdb running MiXCR on the multiplex PCR reads. This table has around 520,000 distinct CDR3 sequences, less than 15% appearing once. This sequence originates from a woman in her 40s with Graves' hyperthyroidism. Sequencing was done on a sample of blood. V and J are TRBV6-2 or TRBV6-3 and TRBJ2-7; 9 nucleotides agree with TRBD1. As DNA, the CDR3 is TGTGCCAGCAGTGCCGGGACAGGGCCCGCCTACGAGCAGTACTTC. As protein: CASSAGTGPAYEQYF.